These 32 T cell receptor beta chains came from one sample sequenced in a study of OX40 agonist ivuxolimab in advanced cancers. Clones were read by immunoSEQ multiplex PCR, and TCRdb kept only the in-frame ones, dropping some. The sample consists of 35,000 to 50,000 clones, around 84% of them appearing once. The sample was CD4+ or CD8+ T cells sorted from blood, taken in a trial of the OX40 agonist ivuxolimab. The receptors derive from an adult with an advanced solid tumor such as melanoma, head and neck, liver or kidney cancer.

The V and J genes are TRBV29-1 and TRBJ1-2; the D is unclear. CDR1 is SQVTM, CDR2 ANQGSEA, per germline. This CDR3 is built from 15 residues. The germline V and J ends were trimmed by 0 bases and 3 bases, with 14 bases remaining between them. The CDR3 sequence: CSVEDWHGRYYGYTF. CDR3 nucleotide sequence: TGCAGCGTTGAAGATTGGCATGGGCGGTACTATGGCTACACCTTC.

J is TRBJ2-7 and V is TRBV27; TRBD1 is a possible D gene (5 bases). Germline V gives CDR1 MNHEY, CDR2 SMNVEV (reference sequence). The CDR3 has 14 residues. Deletions cut 3 bases from V and 0 bases from J, with 9 bases between. The CDR3, as DNA: TGTGCCAGCAGTTTTGTGACAGTCTCCTACGAGCAGTACTTC. It encodes CASSFVTVSYEQYF.

This chain links TRBV11-2 with TRBJ2-1; maybe TRBD2 (7 bases). Trimming pared 3 bases from V and 9 bases from J, leaving 9 bases between. This CDR3 region has 12 residues. Germline V gives CDR1 SGHAT, CDR2 FQNNGV. CDR3 nucleotides: TGTGCCAGCAGCTTGGGGGGGCCTGAGCAGTTCTTC. Translation gives CASSLGGPEQFF.

This clone appeared once. This rearrangement joins TRBV5-6 to TRBJ1-2, with TRBD1 matching over 9 bases. With V trimmed by 0 bases and J by 8 bases, 8 bases remained unmatched. The V gene's germline CDR1 is SGHDT and CDR2 YYEEEE. CDR3 length: 15 residues. The CDR3 bases are TGTGCCAGCAGCTTGGGGGACAGGGTATTCTCAGGCTACACCTTC. Protein sequence: CASSLGDRVFSGYTF.

This chain links TRBV5-3 with TRBJ2-7, with D possibly matching TRBD2 (6 bases). TRBV5-3 is classed as an ORF, of uncertain function. Deletions cut 6 bases from V and 7 bases from J, with 29 bases between. This CDR3 is 17 amino acids long. The CDR3 sequence is CARNLRAGGVARGEQYV. In DNA, the CDR3 is TGTGCCAGAAACCTGCGGGCCGGGGGAGTAGCGCGCGGGGAGCAGTACGTC.

The chain has TRBV5-1 and TRBJ2-3, with no clear D. V dropped 0 bases and J dropped 6 bases, with 14 bases sitting between them. Germline V gene data show CDR1 as SGHRS and CDR2 as YFSETQ. The CDR3 spans 15 residues. In DNA, the CDR3 is TGCGCCAGCAGCTTGGAAGAGTCGGGCCAGGATACGCAGTATTTT. Translating gives CASSLEESGQDTQYF.

J is TRBJ2-3 and V is TRBV9, with TRBD2 matching 9 bases. The junction had 5 bases not matched to a gene; V was cut back by 3 bases and J by 0 bases. The CDR3 length is 16 residues. The germline CDR1 and CDR2 sequences are SGDLS and YYNGEE. The CDR3 loop reads CASSAASGGSTDTQYF. Written as DNA, the CDR3 is TGTGCCAGCAGCGCTGCGAGCGGGGGGAGCACAGATACGCAGTATTTT.

The chain joins TRBV5-6 to TRBJ2-7, with TRBD1 matching over 8 bases. The CDR3 runs to 15 residues. Germline loops: CDR1 SGHDT, CDR2 YYEEEE. V lost 7 bases to trimming and J lost 2 bases; unmatched junction nucleotides: 11. In nucleotides, the CDR3 is TGTGCCAGCCACTTCAGGACAGGGAGTCCCTACGAGCAGTACGTC. It encodes CASHFRTGSPYEQYV.

This clone was seen just once. As DNA, the CDR3 is TGTGCCAGCAGTCCCAGACAGGGTTGGAGCTCCTACGAGCAGTACTTC. Translation: CASSPRQGWSSYEQYF. The chain couples TRBV28 to TRBJ2-7; the match to TRBD1 covers 7 bases. Germline V lookup: CDR1 MDHEN, CDR2 SYDVKM. The CDR3 length is 16 residues. V was pared by 5 bases and J by 0 bases, with 10 bases of the junction left unmatched.

V is TRBV7-3 and J is TRBJ1-2; perhaps TRBD1 as D (5 bases). Germline-derived CDR1 and CDR2 are SGHTA and FQGTGA. The CDR3 covers 15 residues. V gave up 0 bases and J gave up 4 bases, with 12 bases separating them. The CDR3 nucleotides read TGTGCCAGCAGCTTAACGGCGCAGGGCATCTATGGCTACACCTTC. It is translated as CASSLTAQGIYGYTF.

This rearrangement joins TRBV19 to TRBJ2-7, with D maybe TRBD1 (6 bases). With 5 bases removed from V and 6 bases from J, the gap between germline ends came to 14 bases. Germline V gene data show CDR1 as LNHDA and CDR2 as SQIVND (reference sequence). The CDR3 runs 13 residues. The CDR3 loop reads CASSLTGLSEQYV. As DNA, the CDR3 is TGTGCCAGTAGTTTAACAGGGTTGAGCGAGCAGTACGTC.

This sequence joins TRBV7-9 and TRBJ2-5, with a possible D match to TRBD1 (5 bases). Trimming cost V 5 bases and J 4 bases, with 17 bases left between them. There are 15 residues in the CDR3. Germline assignment: CDR1 SEHNR and CDR2 FQNEAQ (reference sequence). The CDR3 DNA sequence: TGTGCCAGCAGCCGCCCCTCAGGGATAGGAGAGACCCAGTACTTC. Its translation is CASSRPSGIGETQYF.

In nucleotides, the CDR3 is TGTGCCAGCAGCCCCAGGGGCGGGAACTATGGCTACACCTTC. Amino acids: CASSPRGGNYGYTF. V and J are TRBV6-5 and TRBJ1-2, with D perhaps matching TRBD1 (6 bases). Germline V gives CDR1 MNHEY, CDR2 SVGAGI. This CDR3 is built from 14 residues. Trimming cost V 6 bases and J 2 bases, with 13 bases left between them.

The chain links TRBV5-1 to TRBJ1-2; weak D call: TRBD1 (5 bases). The CDR3 is made up of 16 amino acids. The germline V and J ends were trimmed by 2 bases and 6 bases, with 20 bases remaining between them. The germline V gene has CDR1 SGHRS and CDR2 YFSETQ. CDR3 loop: CASSFPDTGRPDGYTF. CDR3 nucleotide sequence: TGCGCCAGCAGCTTCCCGGACACCGGCCGACCTGATGGCTACACCTTC.

In DNA form, the CDR3 reads TGTGCCAGCACCCTGGGGGGGGGCAGGGGTATACGAGAGACCCAGTACTTC. Amino acid sequence: CASTLGGGRGIRETQYF. The chain couples TRBV2 to TRBJ2-5; possible D gene TRBD2, 7 bases. Trimming stripped 7 bases from V and 4 bases from J, with 25 bases between. The CDR3 is 17 amino acids. From germline, CDR1 is SNHLY and CDR2 FYNNEI.

This clone was recorded only once. V usage is TRBV27 and J usage is TRBJ1-1; a possible D gene is TRBD1 (5 bases). Trimming shortened V by 6 bases and J by 0 bases, and 17 bases separated the two germline ends. The CDR3 consists of 16 residues. Germline values: CDR1 MNHEY, CDR2 SMNVEV (reference sequence). The CDR3 region has the DNA TGTGCCAGCAGGGAATTCTTGGGGGATATGAACACTGAAGCTTTCTTT. Protein: CASREFLGDMNTEAFF.

The chain links TRBV28 to TRBJ1-6; tentative D call: TRBD1 (5 bases). CDR1 MDHEN and CDR2 SYDVKM come from the germline V gene. CDR3 length: 14 residues. The V end was cut by 7 bases, the J end by 7 bases, with 14 bases between. CDR3 loop: CASKWGSSNSPLHF. In nucleotides, the CDR3 is TGTGCCAGCAAGTGGGGCAGTTCAAATTCACCCCTCCACTTT.

The chain employs TRBV20-1 and TRBJ1-2; D not resolved. V was pared by 6 bases and J by 6 bases, with 5 bases between. The CDR3 extends over 9 amino acids. In germline, CDR1 is DFQATT, CDR2 SNEGSKA (reference sequence). The CDR3 DNA sequence: TGCAGTGCCGTTCATGGCTACACCTTC. This sequence encodes CSAVHGYTF.

As regards this clone: The junction departs from germline at one end; a sequencing error may be responsible. V usage is TRBV19 and J usage is TRBJ2-1; D unclear. Germline values: CDR1 LNHDA, CDR2 SQIVND (reference sequence). The CDR3 covers 13 residues. The CDR3 reads CASKAGLYNEQLF. CDR3 DNA: TGTGCCAGTAAGGCCGGGCTGTACAATGAGCAGCTCTTC.

The chain employs TRBV4-1 and TRBJ2-1, with D uncertain. This CDR3 region has 12 residues. Germline values: CDR1 MGHRA, CDR2 YSYEKL. V lost 1 base and J lost 9, with 7 bases in between. CDR3 sequence (DNA): TGCGCCAGCAGCCAAGGTCTCCTTGAGCAGTTCTTC. Amino acids: CASSQGLLEQFF.

The chain has TRBV5-6 and TRBJ1-5, with 7 bases that match TRBD1. Germline CDR1 reads SGHDT; CDR2 reads YYEEEE. The CDR3 has 14 amino acids. Losses at the gene ends were 2 bases for V and 4 bases for J; bases not matched to a gene: 3. The CDR3, as DNA: TGTGCCAGCAGCTTCGGGACAGAAAATCAGCCCCAGCATTTT. Translated, it gives CASSFGTENQPQHF.

This clone occurred once. V and J are TRBV4-3 and TRBJ1-2; possible D gene TRBD1, 5 bases. The CDR3 has 14 amino acids. V was trimmed by 0 bases and J by 2 bases, leaving 7 bases between them. Germline V gene data show CDR1 as LGHNA and CDR2 as YSLEER. This CDR3 is CASSQDRGNYGYTF. The CDR3 DNA reads as TGCGCCAGCAGCCAAGATCGGGGGAACTATGGCTACACCTTC.

The chain uses TRBV10-3 and TRBJ2-6; unclear D gene. Trimming shortened V by 6 bases and J by 2 bases, and 17 bases separated the two germline ends. Germline V gene data show CDR1 as ENHRY and CDR2 as SYGVKD. The CDR3 covers 17 residues. The CDR3 is CAIRTWLALAGANVLTF. The CDR3 region has the DNA TGTGCCATCAGGACTTGGCTCGCCCTCGCTGGGGCCAACGTCCTGACTTTC.

This rearrangement joins TRBV27 to TRBJ2-1, with 11 bases aligning to TRBD2. The V gene's germline CDR1 is MNHEY and CDR2 SMNVEV (reference sequence). Trimming cost V 5 bases and J 3 bases; bases outside gene matches: 3. This CDR3 region has 15 residues. The CDR3 region has the DNA TGTGCCAGCAGTGAGGGGACTAGCGGCTACAATGAGCAGTTCTTC. Residues: CASSEGTSGYNEQFF.

The gene calls are TRBV11-2 and TRBJ1-1; D gene uncertain. The CDR3 runs 10 residues. V dropped 1 base and J dropped 11 bases, with 5 bases sitting between them. Germline V gene lookup returns CDR1 SGHAT and CDR2 FQNNGV. Written as DNA, the CDR3 is TGTGCCAGCAGCTTAGGGTCCGCTTTCTTT. Amino acids: CASSLGSAFF.

The sample holds one count of this clone. The chain links TRBV4-3 to TRBJ1-1, with TRBD1 as a possible D gene (5 bases). The CDR3 extends over 14 amino acids. Deletions cut 0 bases from V and 5 bases from J, with 10 bases between. Per the germline V gene, CDR1 is LGHNA and CDR2 is YSLEER. The CDR3 loop reads CASSQERGRTEAFF. As DNA, the CDR3 is TGCGCCAGCAGCCAAGAAAGGGGTAGAACTGAAGCTTTCTTT.

The chain uses TRBV6-1 and TRBJ2-2; D ambiguous. Trimming cost V 3 bases and J 3 bases, with 20 bases left between them. CDR1 and CDR2 from the germline V gene are MNHNS and SASEGT. The CDR3 covers 18 residues. CDR3 in amino acids: CASSERRAAGLDTGELFF. CDR3 sequence (DNA): TGTGCCAGCAGTGAGCGCCGAGCCGCCGGGCTTGACACCGGGGAGCTGTTTTTT.

As DNA, the CDR3 is TGTGCCAGCAGCCTGACGGATACGAGGGGTAATTCACCCCTCCACTTT. Residues: CASSLTDTRGNSPLHF. V and J are TRBV9 and TRBJ1-6; tentative D call: TRBD1 (5 bases). The V end was cut by 4 bases, the J end by 6 bases, with 17 bases between. Germline V CDR1 and CDR2: SGDLS, YYNGEE. The CDR3 length is 16 residues.

This sequence joins TRBV19 and TRBJ2-3; tentatively, D is TRBD1 or TRBD2 (5 bases each). This CDR3 has 15 amino acids. The V end lost 7 bases, the J end lost 0 bases, and 14 bases lay between the germline ends. The germline CDR1 and CDR2 sequences are LNHDA and SQIVND (reference sequence). The CDR3 is CASTKGTESTDTQYF. The CDR3 DNA is TGTGCCAGTACTAAAGGGACGGAAAGCACAGATACGCAGTATTTT.

The V gene is TRBV7-8, the J gene TRBJ2-7, with D tentatively TRBD1 or TRBD2 (5 bases each). Germline lookup yields CDR1 SGHVS and CDR2 FQNEAQ. V was cut by 3 bases and J by 7 bases, with 13 bases left in between. CDR3 length: 13 residues. CDR3 sequence (DNA): TGTGCCAGCAGCTTTGGGACGGTGAGGGAGCAGTACTTC. Translated: CASSFGTVREQYF.

In this sample, this clone turned up once. The J gene is TRBJ2-7, the V gene TRBV7-8, with D possibly TRBD2 on 5 matching bases. V lost 4 bases, J lost 4 bases, and 11 bases lay in between. The CDR3 runs to 13 residues. Germline CDR1 is SGHVS and CDR2 is FQNEAQ. This CDR3 reads CASSWAPGYEQYF. As DNA, the CDR3 is TGTGCCAGCAGCTGGGCGCCGGGGTACGAGCAGTACTTC.

CDR3 DNA sequence: TGTGCCAGCAGTTTCGGGACAGGAGTTGAAGCTTTCTTT. It yields the protein CASSFGTGVEAFF. The V gene is TRBV27, the J gene TRBJ1-1; the match to TRBD1 covers 8 bases. Germline assignment: CDR1 MNHEY and CDR2 SMNVEV (reference sequence). The CDR3 consists of 13 residues. The trim removed 3 bases at V and 7 bases at J, leaving 4 bases unmatched.